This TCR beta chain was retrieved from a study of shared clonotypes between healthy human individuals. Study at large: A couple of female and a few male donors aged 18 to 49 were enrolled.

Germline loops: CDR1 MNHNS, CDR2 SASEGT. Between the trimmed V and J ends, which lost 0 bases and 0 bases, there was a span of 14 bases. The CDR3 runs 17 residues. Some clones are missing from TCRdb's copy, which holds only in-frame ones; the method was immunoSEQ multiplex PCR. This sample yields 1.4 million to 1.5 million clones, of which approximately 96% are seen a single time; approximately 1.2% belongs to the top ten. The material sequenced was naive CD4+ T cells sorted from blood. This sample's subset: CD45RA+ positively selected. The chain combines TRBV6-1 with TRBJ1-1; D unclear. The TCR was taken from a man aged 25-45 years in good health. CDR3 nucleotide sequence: TGTGCCAGCAGTGAAGCCATGTCAGTAGTAATGAACACTGAAGCTTTCTTT. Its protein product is CASSEAMSVVMNTEAFF.